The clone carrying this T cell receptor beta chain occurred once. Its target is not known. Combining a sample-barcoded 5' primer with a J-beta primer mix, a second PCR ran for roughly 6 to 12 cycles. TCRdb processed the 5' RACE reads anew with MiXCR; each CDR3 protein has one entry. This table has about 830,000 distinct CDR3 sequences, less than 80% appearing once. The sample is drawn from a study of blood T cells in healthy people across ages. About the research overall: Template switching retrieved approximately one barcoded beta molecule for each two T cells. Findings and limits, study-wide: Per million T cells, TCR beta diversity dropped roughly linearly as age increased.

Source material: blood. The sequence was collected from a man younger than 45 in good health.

CDR3 residues: CASSPLHTDTQYF. As DNA, the CDR3 is TGTGCCAGCAGCCCCCTCCACACAGATACGCAGTATTTT. The chain has TRBV9 and TRBJ2-3; unclear D gene. Germline CDR1 SGDLS, CDR2 YYNGEE. Deletions cut 4 bases from V and 2 bases from J, with 8 bases between. This CDR3 has 13 residues.